One sample yielded the 21 T cell receptor beta chains listed below, sequenced in a study of human thymus T cells. Here immunoSEQ multiplex PCR was the method, and the copy in TCRdb shows in-frame clones only, minus some. The sample consists of 40,000 to 55,000 clones, 94% of them appearing once. Sequencing used blood. The receptor source for this set is a boy in the first two years of life with a congenital heart defect but otherwise immunologically healthy.

The chain uses TRBV27 and TRBJ2-7; D may be TRBD1 (6 bases). The germline V gene has CDR1 MNHEY and CDR2 SMNVEV (reference sequence). The ends were cut back, 5 bases at V and 5 bases at J, with 16 bases in the middle. This CDR3 has 14 residues. CDR3 DNA: TGTGCCAGCAGTGTAGAACAGGGAGCCCACGAGCAGTACTTC. Its protein product is CASSVEQGAHEQYF.

The rearrangement uses TRBV10-3 and TRBJ2-7, with D hard to call. The length of the CDR3 is 12 residues. The germline V gene has CDR1 ENHRY and CDR2 SYGVKD. V dropped 8 bases and J dropped 0 bases, with 8 bases sitting between them. The CDR3 region has the DNA TGTGCCATCGTACAGAGCTCCTACGAGCAGTACTTC. Translated, it gives CAIVQSSYEQYF.

The chain couples TRBV5-1 to TRBJ1-1; 11 nucleotides agree with TRBD1. The germline V gene encodes CDR1 SGHRS and CDR2 YFSETQ. V was clipped by 4 bases and J by 4 bases; unmatched bases: 3. The CDR3 length is 14 residues. The CDR3 DNA is TGCGCCAGCAGCCCCGGGACAGGGGGCACTGAAGCTTTCTTT. This encodes CASSPGTGGTEAFF.

The J gene is TRBJ2-5, the V gene TRBV30; TRBD1 matches 9 bases. There are 13 residues in the CDR3. Looked up from germline, CDR1 is GTSNPN and CDR2 is SVGIG (reference sequence). Trimming at V came to 7 bases and at J to 2 bases, leaving 5 bases not matched to a gene. CDR3 sequence reads: CALRDRGQETQYF. CDR3 sequence (DNA): TGTGCCTTGCGTGACAGGGGGCAAGAGACCCAGTACTTC.

The rearrangement uses TRBV10-1 and TRBJ2-7, with D perhaps given as TRBD1 or TRBD2 (5 bases each). CDR3 length equals 14 residues. Trimming removed 3 bases at V and 0 bases at J, with 9 bases between. From germline, CDR1 is WNHNN and CDR2 SYGVQD (reference sequence). CDR3 sequence: CASSDGASSYEQYF. CDR3 nucleotides: TGCGCCAGCAGTGACGGGGCCAGCTCCTACGAGCAGTACTTC.

The chain couples TRBV4-2 to TRBJ2-5; D gene uncertain. Per germline, CDR1 LGHNA and CDR2 YNFKEQ. Trimming removed 4 bases at V and 3 bases at J, with 15 bases between. CDR3 length: 15 residues. The CDR3 nucleotides read TGTGCCAGCAGCCCATCTTGGACGGTAGAAGAGACCCAGTACTTC. It yields the protein CASSPSWTVEETQYF.

The chain combines TRBV7-8 with TRBJ2-3; TRBD2 agrees at 8 bases. The V gene end was trimmed by 5 bases and the J gene end by 1 base; junction bases not matched to a gene: 5. The germline CDR1 and CDR2 sequences are SGHVS and FQNEAQ. The CDR3 is 15 amino acids. CDR3 region: CASSRAGAGTDTQYF. The CDR3 nucleotides are TGTGCCAGCAGCCGAGCGGGGGCAGGCACAGATACGCAGTATTTT.

V and J are TRBV27 and TRBJ2-3; TRBD2 is a possible D gene (5 bases). There are 14 residues in the CDR3. V was pared by 2 bases and J by 6 bases, with 12 bases between. CDR1 is MNHEY, CDR2 SMNVEV, per germline (reference sequence). CDR3 amino acids: CASSLASGIDTQYF. The DNA for the CDR3 is TGTGCCAGCAGTTTAGCTTCGGGGATCGATACGCAGTATTTT.

The chain combines TRBV7-2 with TRBJ1-6; D is ambiguous. The CDR3 covers 15 residues. V was shortened by 2 bases and J by 0 bases, with 5 bases between the two germline ends. CDR1 is SGHTA, CDR2 FQGNSA, per germline. CDR3 sequence (DNA): TGTGCCAGCAGCTTACTGAGCTCCTATAATTCACCCCTCCACTTT. Protein product: CASSLLSSYNSPLHF.

This clone was counted once. The rearrangement uses TRBV5-8 and TRBJ2-7; 7 bases agree with TRBD1. After removal of 0 bases from V and 6 bases from J, the junction contained 6 bases not matched to a gene. The V gene's germline CDR1 is SGHTS and CDR2 YDEGEE. The CDR3 has 14 amino acids. CDR3 amino acids: CASSLAGTAVEQYF. For the CDR3, the DNA is TGTGCCAGCAGCTTGGCCGGGACAGCTGTCGAGCAGTACTTC.

V and J are TRBV6-1 and TRBJ1-2; the D is unclear. V was clipped by 6 bases and J by 4 bases, with 12 bases between them. Germline CDR1 reads MNHNS; CDR2 reads SASEGT. The CDR3 sequence is 13 residues long. Here the CDR3 DNA reads TGTGCCAGCAGCCCGGAACGATTCTATGGCTACACCTTC. Translating it yields CASSPERFYGYTF.

This chain uses TRBV6-6 with TRBJ2-3; no firm D call. With 6 bases removed from V and 13 bases from J, the gap between germline ends came to 17 bases. Germline CDR1 MNHNY, CDR2 SVGAGI (reference sequence). The CDR3 length is 12 residues. In nucleotides, the CDR3 is TGTGCCAGCAGCTTGCTTGAGGTGGAGAAGTATTTT. This gives the protein CASSLLEVEKYF.

The CDR3 reads CASSLSSGPTEAFF. The CDR3 region has the DNA TGTGCCAGTAGTCTTAGCTCGGGGCCCACCGAAGCTTTCTTT. This chain connects TRBV19 to TRBJ1-1; weak D call: TRBD1 (5 bases). Looked up from germline, CDR1 is LNHDA and CDR2 is SQIVND (reference sequence). V was pared by 5 bases and J by 8 bases, with 18 bases between. The CDR3 runs to 14 residues.

The rearrangement links TRBV11-2 to TRBJ2-5; D uncertain. CDR3 length: 14 amino acids. CDR1 and CDR2 from the germline V gene are SGHAT and FQNNGV. Deletions cut 5 bases from V and 0 bases from J, with 10 bases between. CDR3 in amino acids: CASSPSSYQETQYF. The CDR3 DNA follows: TGTGCCAGCAGCCCCTCGAGTTACCAAGAGACCCAGTACTTC. Using reference TRBV11-2 and TRBJ2-5 for the parts outside the CDR3, the full variable domain is EAGVAQSPRYKIIEKRQSVAFWCNPISGHATLYWYQQILGQGPKLLIQFQNNGVVDDSQLPKDRFSAERLKGVDSTLKIQPAKLEDSAVYLCASSPSSYQETQYFGPGTRLLVL.

The chain joins TRBV6-1 to TRBJ1-2, with TRBD1 matching 8 bases. J was trimmed by 7 bases and V by 3 bases; bases with no gene match: 4. Germline V gives CDR1 MNHNS, CDR2 SASEGT. The CDR3 contains 13 residues. CDR3 DNA: TGTGCCAGCAGTGACAGGGGGCGTTTTGGCTACACCTTC. Amino acids: CASSDRGRFGYTF.

V usage is TRBV28 and J usage is TRBJ2-3; the D is unclear. The V and J ends lost 1 base and 6 bases respectively, with 11 bases between them. CDR1 MDHEN and CDR2 SYDVKM come from the germline V gene. This CDR3 spans 14 amino acids. The CDR3 sequence is CASSLLRSRDTQYF. In DNA form, the CDR3 reads TGTGCCAGCAGTTTATTGAGGTCTAGGGATACGCAGTATTTT. The whole variable domain, filled in from reference TRBV28 and TRBJ2-3, reads DVKVTQSSRYLVKRTGEKVFLECVQDMDHENMFWYRQDPGLGLRLIYFSYDVKMKEKGDIPEGYSVSREKKERFSLILESASTNQTSMYLCASSLLRSRDTQYFGPGTRLTVL.

The rearrangement joins TRBV6-7 to TRBJ1-3, with 9 bases fitting TRBD1. TRBV6-7 is an ORF for which the function is uncertain. The CDR3 consists of 14 residues. V gave up 4 bases and J gave up 8 bases; unmatched junction bases: 6. The chain's CDR3 is CASSSGQGSYTIYF. The CDR3 DNA sequence: TGTGCCAGCAGTTCGGGACAGGGTAGTTACACCATATATTTT.

This chain uses TRBV5-1 with TRBJ1-3; a weak D match, TRBD1 (5 bases). The V and J ends lost 0 bases and 4 bases respectively, with 14 bases between them. The CDR3 spans 16 residues. Germline V gives CDR1 SGHRS, CDR2 YFSETQ. CDR3 loop: CASSLGGTNEGNTIYF. The DNA of the CDR3 is TGCGCCAGCAGCTTGGGAGGGACTAATGAAGGAAACACCATATATTTT.

V is TRBV4-3 and J is TRBJ1-6; D call uncertain. CDR1 is LGHNA and CDR2 is YSLEER in the germline V gene. This CDR3 has 13 amino acids. V lost 2 bases to trimming and J lost 7 bases, with 6 bases between them. DNA of the CDR3: TGCGCCAGCAGCCAACGGGAAAATTCACCCCTCCACTTT. Residues: CASSQRENSPLHF.

The rearrangement uses TRBV7-9 and TRBJ2-1; D not resolved. The CDR3 runs to 11 residues. Trimming removed 5 bases from V and 8 bases from J, with 7 bases in between. The germline V gene encodes CDR1 SEHNR and CDR2 FQNEAQ (reference sequence). This chain's CDR3 is CASSRSDEQFF. CDR3 in DNA: TGTGCCAGCAGCCGATCTGATGAGCAGTTCTTC. The full variable domain, completed using reference TRBV7-9 and TRBJ2-1, is DTGVSQNPRHKITKRGQNVTFRCDPISEHNRLYWYRQTLGQGPEFLTYFQNEAQLEKSRLLSDRFSAERPKGSFSTLEIQRTEQGDSAMYLCASSRSDEQFFGPGTRLTVL.

J is TRBJ2-7 and V is TRBV11-2, with 10 positions matching TRBD2. V lost 0 bases to trimming and J lost 4 bases; unmatched junction nucleotides: 6. The CDR3 extends over 16 amino acids. Germline V gives CDR1 SGHAT, CDR2 FQNNGV. CDR3 DNA: TGTGCCAGCAGCTTAGAAATTAGCGGGGGGTTTTACGAGCAGTACTTC. Its translation: CASSLEISGGFYEQYF.